This T cell receptor beta chain was identified during a study of blood T cell repertoires in COVID-19. Study overall: Italy, Spain and the United States were the sources of the convalescent and acute COVID-19 samples. T cells, B-cell-depleted T cells, or PBMCs supplied cDNA or gDNA.

In the original workflow: Cell counts per sample came from amplifying reference gene primers. Profiled with immunoSEQ multiplex PCR; TCRdb holds only in-frame clones, not every one. V and J calls and clone size follow that table, whereas D and trimming were derived from the DNA. The sample includes about 59,000 clones, 80% to 90% seen only once; the top ten take less than 20%. The table lists this clone with a few counts. The germline V gene encodes CDR1 ENHRY and CDR2 SYGVKD. The CDR3 totals 14 residues. Trimming pared 4 bases from V and 3 bases from J, leaving 12 bases between. This chain joins TRBV10-3 and TRBJ1-1, with TRBD1 as a possible D gene (5 bases). This TCR was recovered from a woman older than 75 with active COVID-19. The sample taken for sequencing was peripheral blood. The CDR3 here is CAISASGGYTEAFF. CDR3 DNA sequence: TGTGCCATCAGTGCTTCGGGGGGGTACACTGAAGCTTTCTTT.